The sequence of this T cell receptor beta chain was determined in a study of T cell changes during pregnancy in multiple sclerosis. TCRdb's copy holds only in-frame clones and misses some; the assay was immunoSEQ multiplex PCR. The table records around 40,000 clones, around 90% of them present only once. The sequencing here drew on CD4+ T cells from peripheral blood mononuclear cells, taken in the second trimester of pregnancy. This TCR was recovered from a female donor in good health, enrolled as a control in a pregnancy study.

CDR3 region: CASSIGGAGGLTGELFF. The DNA for the CDR3 is TGTGCCAGTAGTATCGGGGGTGCGGGAGGCCTCACCGGGGAGCTGTTTTTT. The V and J genes are TRBV19 and TRBJ2-2; TRBD2 matches at 8 bases. The CDR3 spans 17 residues. CDR1 LNHDA and CDR2 SQIVND come from the germline V gene (reference sequence). The V gene end was trimmed by 3 bases and the J gene end by 4 bases; junction bases not matched to a gene: 10.